This TCR beta chain was identified in a study of CD8+ T cells in alopecia areata. Whole-study findings and limits: Sequencing of scalp tissue also captures the resident alphabeta T cells of normal skin. Researchers say the link of baseline CD8+ expansion to response remains uncertain, with one nonresponder. Alopecia totalis/universalis scalp especially showed more expanded CD8+ clones than normal scalp.

Points on this clone: Its antigen is not known.

CDR1 and CDR2 from the germline V gene are SGDLS and YYNGEE. This CDR3 region has 15 residues. The J segment lost 4 bases and the V segment lost 4 bases, leaving 9 bases of the junction unmatched. Sample treatment: oral pan-JAK inhibitor, 5-10 mg twice daily. Starting from PBMCs, sorting isolated CD4+ and CD8+ T cells. cDNA reverse transcribed from extracted RNA served as the sequencing template. Measured with immunoSEQ multiplex PCR; TCRdb has only the in-frame clones, and not every one. Among 100,000 or so clones listed, about 60% were seen once. The sequenced sample was CD8+ T cells sorted from blood, obtained between weeks 55 and 70, from a patient treated with tofacitinib. The TCR was taken from a human donor with alopecia areata. This chain joins TRBV9 and TRBJ1-1, with 8 bases aligning to TRBD1. DNA of the CDR3: TGTGCCAGCAGCATCGCGGACAGGGCGGGCACTGAAGCTTTCTTT. It yields the protein CASSIADRAGTEAFF.